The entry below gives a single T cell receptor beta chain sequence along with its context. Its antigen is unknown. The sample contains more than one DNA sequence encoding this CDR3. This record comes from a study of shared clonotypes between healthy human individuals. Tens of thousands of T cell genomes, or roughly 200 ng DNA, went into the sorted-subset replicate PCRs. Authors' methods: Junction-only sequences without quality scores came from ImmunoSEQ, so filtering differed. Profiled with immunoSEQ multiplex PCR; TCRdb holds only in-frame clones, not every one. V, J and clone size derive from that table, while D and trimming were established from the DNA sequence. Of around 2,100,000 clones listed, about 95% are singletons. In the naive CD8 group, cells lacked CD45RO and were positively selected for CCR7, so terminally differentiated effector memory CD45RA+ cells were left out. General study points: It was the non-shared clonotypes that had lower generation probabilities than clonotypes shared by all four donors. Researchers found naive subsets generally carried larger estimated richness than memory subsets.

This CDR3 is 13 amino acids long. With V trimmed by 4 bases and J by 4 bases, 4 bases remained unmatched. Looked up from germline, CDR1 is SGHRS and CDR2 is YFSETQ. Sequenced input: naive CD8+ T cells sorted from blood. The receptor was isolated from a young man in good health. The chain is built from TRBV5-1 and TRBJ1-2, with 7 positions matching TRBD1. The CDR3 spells CASSPRTGYGYTF. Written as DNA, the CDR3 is TGCGCCAGCAGCCCACGGACAGGCTATGGCTACACCTTC.